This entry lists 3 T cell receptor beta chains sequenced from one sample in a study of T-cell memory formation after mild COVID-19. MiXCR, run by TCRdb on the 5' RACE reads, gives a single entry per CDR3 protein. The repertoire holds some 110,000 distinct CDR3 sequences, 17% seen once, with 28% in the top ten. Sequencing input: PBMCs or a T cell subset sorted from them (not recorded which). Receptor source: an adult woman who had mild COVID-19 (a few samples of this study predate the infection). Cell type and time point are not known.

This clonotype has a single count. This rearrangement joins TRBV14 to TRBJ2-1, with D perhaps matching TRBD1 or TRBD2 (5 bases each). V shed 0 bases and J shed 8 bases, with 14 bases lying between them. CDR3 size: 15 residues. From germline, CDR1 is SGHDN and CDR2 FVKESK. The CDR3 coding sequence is TGTGCCAGCAGCCAAGATTTGGGAGTACAGGATGAGCAGTTCTTC. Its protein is CASSQDLGVQDEQFF.

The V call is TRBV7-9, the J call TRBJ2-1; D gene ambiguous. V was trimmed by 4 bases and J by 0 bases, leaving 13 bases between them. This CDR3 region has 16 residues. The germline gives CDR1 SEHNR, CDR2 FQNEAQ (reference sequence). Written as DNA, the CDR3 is TGTGCCAGCAGCTCCAGGACGCCTAGCTCCTACAATGAGCAGTTCTTC. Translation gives CASSSRTPSSYNEQFF.

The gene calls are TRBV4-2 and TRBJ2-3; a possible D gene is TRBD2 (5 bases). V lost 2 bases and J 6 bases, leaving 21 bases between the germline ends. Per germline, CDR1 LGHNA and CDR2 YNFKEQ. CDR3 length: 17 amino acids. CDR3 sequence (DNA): TGTGCCAGCAGCCAACATAGTGGAGGAGGCGGTTTGGATACGCAGTATTTT. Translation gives CASSQHSGGGGLDTQYF.